This T cell receptor (beta chain) comes out of a study of PD-L1 blockade in urothelial cancer. At the level of the study: Analysis of the blood was performed 3 weeks (second dose) and 6 weeks after treatment start. Blood gave a median around 150,000 T cells.

V trimming: 0 bases; J trimming: 5 bases; junction bases outside the gene matches: 14. In germline, CDR1 is SGHRS, CDR2 YFSETQ. The CDR3 runs to 18 residues. A spike-in of synthetic TCR analog templates was added to each PCR. Sequencing used immunoSEQ multiplex PCR; TCRdb keeps in-frame clones, though not all of them. The table records about 110,000 clones, under 95% of them present only once. Regarding time point: peripheral blood 6 weeks after treatment start. Regarding this clone: The antigen remains undetermined.

Study conclusions and caveats: In blood sampled pretreatment, TCR clonality below the median predicted better survival.

The receptor was isolated from a man aged 55 to 70 with urothelial cancer. The material sequenced was PBMCs, taken around atezolizumab (anti-PD-L1) treatment. The chain uses TRBV5-1 and TRBJ2-5; 9 bases align to TRBD2. The DNA of the CDR3 is TGCGCCAGCAGCTTGGAGGGCCGGCGGGGGGGCCTGTTGGAGACCCAGTACTTC. This gives the protein CASSLEGRRGGLLETQYF.